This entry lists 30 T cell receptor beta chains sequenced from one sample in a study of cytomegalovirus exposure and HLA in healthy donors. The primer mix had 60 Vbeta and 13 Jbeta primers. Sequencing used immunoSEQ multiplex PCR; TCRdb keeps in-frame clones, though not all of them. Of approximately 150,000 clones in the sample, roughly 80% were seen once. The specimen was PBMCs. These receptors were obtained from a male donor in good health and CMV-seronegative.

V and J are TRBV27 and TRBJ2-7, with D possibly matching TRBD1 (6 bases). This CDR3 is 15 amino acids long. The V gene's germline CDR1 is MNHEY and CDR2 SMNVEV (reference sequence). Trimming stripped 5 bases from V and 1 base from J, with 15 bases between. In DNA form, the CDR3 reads TGTGCCAGCAGTAAAAGACAGGCCTTTTCCTACGAGCAGTACTTC. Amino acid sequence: CASSKRQAFSYEQYF.

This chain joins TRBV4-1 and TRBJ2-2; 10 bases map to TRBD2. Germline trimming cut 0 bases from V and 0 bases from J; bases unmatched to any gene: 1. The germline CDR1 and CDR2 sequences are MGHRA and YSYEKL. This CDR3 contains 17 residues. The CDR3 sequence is CASSQESGGANTGELFF. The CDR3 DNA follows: TGCGCCAGCAGCCAAGAGAGCGGGGGGGCGAACACCGGGGAGCTGTTTTTT.

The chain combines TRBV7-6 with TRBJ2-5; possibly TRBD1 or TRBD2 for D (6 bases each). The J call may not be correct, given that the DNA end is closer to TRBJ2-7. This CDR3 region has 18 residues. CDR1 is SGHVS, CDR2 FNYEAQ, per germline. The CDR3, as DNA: TGTGCCAGCAGCTCCGGGTTAGGGGGGATTGGCGGGGACTACGAGCAGTACTTC. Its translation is CASSSGLGGIGGDYEQYF.

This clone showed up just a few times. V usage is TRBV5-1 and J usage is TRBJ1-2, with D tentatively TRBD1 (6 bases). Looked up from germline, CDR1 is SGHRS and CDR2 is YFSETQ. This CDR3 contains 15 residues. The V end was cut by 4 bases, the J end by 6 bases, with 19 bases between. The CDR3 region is CASSPTLGALDGYTF. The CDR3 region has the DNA TGCGCCAGCAGCCCCACCCTGGGGGCACTGGATGGCTACACCTTC.

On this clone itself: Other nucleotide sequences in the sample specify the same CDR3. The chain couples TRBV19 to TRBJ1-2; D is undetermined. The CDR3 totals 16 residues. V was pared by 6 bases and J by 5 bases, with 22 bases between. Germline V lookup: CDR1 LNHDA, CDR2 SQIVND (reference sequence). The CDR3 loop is CASSGSTLKSMYGYTF. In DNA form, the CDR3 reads TGTGCCAGTAGCGGATCAACACTAAAATCAATGTATGGCTACACCTTC.

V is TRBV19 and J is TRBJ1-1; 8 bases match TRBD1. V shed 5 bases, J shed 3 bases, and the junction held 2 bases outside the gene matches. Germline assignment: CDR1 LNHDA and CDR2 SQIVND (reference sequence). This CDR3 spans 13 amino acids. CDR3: CASSLTGDTEAFF. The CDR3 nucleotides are TGTGCCAGTAGTCTGACAGGGGACACTGAAGCTTTCTTT.

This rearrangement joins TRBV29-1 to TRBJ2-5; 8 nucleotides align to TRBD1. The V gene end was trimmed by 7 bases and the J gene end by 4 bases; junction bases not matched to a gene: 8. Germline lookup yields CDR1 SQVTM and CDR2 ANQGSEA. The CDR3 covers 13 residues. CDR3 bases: TGCAGCGCTAAGGACAGGGCTGGAGAGACCCAGTACTTC. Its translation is CSAKDRAGETQYF.

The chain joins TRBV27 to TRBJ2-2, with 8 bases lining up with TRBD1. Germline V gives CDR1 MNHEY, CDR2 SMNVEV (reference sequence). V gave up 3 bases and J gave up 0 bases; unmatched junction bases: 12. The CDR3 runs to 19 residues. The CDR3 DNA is TGTGCCAGCAGTTTGTCCTATCATAGACAGGGGACGAACACCGGGGAGCTGTTTTTT. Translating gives CASSLSYHRQGTNTGELFF.

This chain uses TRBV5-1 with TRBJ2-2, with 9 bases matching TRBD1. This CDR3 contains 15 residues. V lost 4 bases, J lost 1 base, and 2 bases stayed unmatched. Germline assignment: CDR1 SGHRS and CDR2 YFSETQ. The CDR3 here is CASSMGQGNTGELFF. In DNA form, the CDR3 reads TGCGCCAGCAGCATGGGACAGGGGAACACCGGGGAGCTGTTTTTT.

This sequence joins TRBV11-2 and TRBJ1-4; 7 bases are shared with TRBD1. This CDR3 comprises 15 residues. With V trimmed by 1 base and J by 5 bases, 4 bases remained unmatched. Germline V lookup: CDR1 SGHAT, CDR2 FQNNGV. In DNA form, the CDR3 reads TGTGCCAGCAGCTTAGGGGGACAGAAAAATGAAAAACTGTTTTTT. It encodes CASSLGGQKNEKLFF.

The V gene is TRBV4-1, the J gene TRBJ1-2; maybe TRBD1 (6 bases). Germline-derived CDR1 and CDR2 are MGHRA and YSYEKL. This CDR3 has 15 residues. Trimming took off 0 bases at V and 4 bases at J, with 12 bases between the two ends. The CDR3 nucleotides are TGCGCCAGCAGCCAAGACCCATCAGGGGCCTATGGCTACACCTTC. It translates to CASSQDPSGAYGYTF.

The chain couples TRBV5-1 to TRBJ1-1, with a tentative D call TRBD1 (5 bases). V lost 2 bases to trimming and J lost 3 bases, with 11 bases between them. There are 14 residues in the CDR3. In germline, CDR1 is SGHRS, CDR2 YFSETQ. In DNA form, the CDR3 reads TGCGCCAGCAGCTTCAATGGGGCGTACACTGAAGCTTTCTTT. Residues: CASSFNGAYTEAFF.

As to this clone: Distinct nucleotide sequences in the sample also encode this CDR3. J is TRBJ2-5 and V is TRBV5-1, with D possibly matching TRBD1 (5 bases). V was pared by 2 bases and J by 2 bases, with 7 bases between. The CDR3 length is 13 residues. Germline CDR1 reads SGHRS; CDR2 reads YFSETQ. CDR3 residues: CASSFAGQETQYF. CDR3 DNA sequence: TGCGCCAGCAGCTTTGCAGGGCAAGAGACCCAGTACTTC.

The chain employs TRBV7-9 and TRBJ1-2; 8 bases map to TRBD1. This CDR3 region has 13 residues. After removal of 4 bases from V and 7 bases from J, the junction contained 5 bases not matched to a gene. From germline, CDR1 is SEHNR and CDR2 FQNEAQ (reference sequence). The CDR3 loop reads CASSSETGVGYTF. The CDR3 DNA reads TGTGCCAGCAGCTCGGAGACAGGGGTTGGCTACACCTTC.

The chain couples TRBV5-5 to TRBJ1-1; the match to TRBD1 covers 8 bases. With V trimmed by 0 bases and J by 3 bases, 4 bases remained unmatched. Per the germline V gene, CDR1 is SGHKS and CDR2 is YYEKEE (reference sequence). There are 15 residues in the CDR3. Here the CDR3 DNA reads TGTGCCAGCAGCTTGGCGACAGGGGCTCACACTGAAGCTTTCTTT. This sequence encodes CASSLATGAHTEAFF. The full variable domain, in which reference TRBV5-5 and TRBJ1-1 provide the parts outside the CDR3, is DAGVTQSPTHLIKTRGQQVTLRCSPISGHKSVSWYQQVLGQGPQFIFQYYEKEERGRGNFPDRFSARQFPNYSSELNVNALLLGDSALYLCASSLATGAHTEAFFGQGTRLTVV.

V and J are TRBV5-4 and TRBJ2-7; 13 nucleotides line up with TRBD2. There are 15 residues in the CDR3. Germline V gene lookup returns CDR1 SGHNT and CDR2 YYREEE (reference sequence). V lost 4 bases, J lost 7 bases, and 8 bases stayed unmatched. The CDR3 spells CASSKTSGGHREQYF. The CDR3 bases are TGTGCCAGCAGCAAGACTAGCGGGGGGCACAGGGAGCAGTACTTC.

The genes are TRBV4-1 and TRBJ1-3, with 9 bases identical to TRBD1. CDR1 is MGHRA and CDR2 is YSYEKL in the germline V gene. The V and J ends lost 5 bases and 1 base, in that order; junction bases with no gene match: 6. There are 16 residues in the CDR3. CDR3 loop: CASSARDRVSGNTIYF. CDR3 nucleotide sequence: TGCGCCAGCAGCGCCCGGGACAGGGTATCTGGAAACACCATATATTTT.

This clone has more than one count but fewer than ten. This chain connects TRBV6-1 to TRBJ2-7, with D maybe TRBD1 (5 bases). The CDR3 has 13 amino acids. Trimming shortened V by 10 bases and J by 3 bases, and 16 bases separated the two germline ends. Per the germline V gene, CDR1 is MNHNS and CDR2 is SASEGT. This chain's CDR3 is CATQGSSDYEQYF. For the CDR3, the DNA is TGTGCCACCCAGGGTTCGTCTGACTACGAGCAGTACTTC.

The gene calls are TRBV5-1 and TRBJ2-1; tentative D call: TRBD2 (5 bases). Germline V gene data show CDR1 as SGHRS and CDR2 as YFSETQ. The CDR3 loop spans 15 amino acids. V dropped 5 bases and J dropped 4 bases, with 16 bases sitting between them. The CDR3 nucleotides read TGCGCCAGCAGAGGGAGACCCCAAGCGTACAATGAGCAGTTCTTC. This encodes CASRGRPQAYNEQFF.

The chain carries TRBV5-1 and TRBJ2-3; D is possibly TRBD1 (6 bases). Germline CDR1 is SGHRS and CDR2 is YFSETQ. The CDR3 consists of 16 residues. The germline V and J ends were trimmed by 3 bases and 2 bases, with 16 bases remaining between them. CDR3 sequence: CASSYRQVGSTDTQYF. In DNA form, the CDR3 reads TGCGCCAGCAGCTATCGACAGGTTGGGTCCACAGATACGCAGTATTTT.

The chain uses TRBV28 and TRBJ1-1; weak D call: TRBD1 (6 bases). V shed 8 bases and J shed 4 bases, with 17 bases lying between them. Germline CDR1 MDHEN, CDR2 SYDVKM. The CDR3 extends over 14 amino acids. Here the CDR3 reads CASRGGAESTEAFF. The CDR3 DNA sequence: TGTGCCAGCCGTGGGGGGGCCGAGAGCACTGAAGCTTTCTTT.

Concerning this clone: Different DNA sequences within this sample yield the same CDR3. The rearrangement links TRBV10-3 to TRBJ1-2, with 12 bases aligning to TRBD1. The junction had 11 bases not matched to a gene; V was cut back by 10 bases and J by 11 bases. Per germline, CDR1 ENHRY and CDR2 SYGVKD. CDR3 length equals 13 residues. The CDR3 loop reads CATRDRGQGGYTF. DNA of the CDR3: TGTGCCACAAGGGACAGGGGGCAAGGTGGTTACACCTTC.

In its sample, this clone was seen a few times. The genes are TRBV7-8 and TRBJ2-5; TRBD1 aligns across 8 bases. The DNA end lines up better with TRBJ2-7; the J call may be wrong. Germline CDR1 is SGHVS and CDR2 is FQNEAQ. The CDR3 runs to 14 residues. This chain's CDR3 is CASSLLQGADEQYF. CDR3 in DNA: TGTGCCAGCAGCTTGTTGCAGGGGGCGGACGAGCAGTACTTC.

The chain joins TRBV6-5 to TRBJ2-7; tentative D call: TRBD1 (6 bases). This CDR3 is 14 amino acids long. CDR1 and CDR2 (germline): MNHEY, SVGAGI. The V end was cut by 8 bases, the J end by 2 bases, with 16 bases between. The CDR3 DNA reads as TGTGCCAGCGGCCAATACAGGGCCCCCTACGAGCAGTACTTC. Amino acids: CASGQYRAPYEQYF.

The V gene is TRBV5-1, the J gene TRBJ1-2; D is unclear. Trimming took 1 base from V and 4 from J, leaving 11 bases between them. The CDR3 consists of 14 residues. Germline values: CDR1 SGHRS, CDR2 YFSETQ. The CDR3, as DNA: TGCGCCAGCAGCTTGAGCGGGGAAGCCTATGGCTACACCTTC. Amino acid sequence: CASSLSGEAYGYTF. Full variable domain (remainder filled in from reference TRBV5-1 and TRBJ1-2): KAGVTQTPRYLIKTRGQQVTLSCSPISGHRSVSWYQQTPGQGLQFLFEYFSETQRNKGNFPGRFSGRQFSNSRSEMNVSTLELGDSALYLCASSLSGEAYGYTFGSGTRLTVV.

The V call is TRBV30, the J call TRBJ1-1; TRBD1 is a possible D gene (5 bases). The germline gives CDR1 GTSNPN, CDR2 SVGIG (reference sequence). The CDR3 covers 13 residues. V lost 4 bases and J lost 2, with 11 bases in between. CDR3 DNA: TGTGCCTGGACGGCAGGGATAAACACTGAAGCTTTCTTT. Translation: CAWTAGINTEAFF. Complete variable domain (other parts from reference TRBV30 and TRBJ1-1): SQTIHQWPATLVQPVGSPLSLECTVEGTSNPNLYWYRQAAGRGLQLLFYSVGIGQISSEVPQNLSASRPQDRQFILSSKKLLLSDSGFYLCAWTAGINTEAFFGQGTRLTVV.

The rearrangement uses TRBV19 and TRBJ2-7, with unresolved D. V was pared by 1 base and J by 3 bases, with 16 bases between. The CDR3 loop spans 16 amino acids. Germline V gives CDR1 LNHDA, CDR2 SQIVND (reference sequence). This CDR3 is CASSIGSESEYYEQYF. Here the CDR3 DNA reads TGTGCCAGTAGTATAGGAAGCGAAAGCGAATACTACGAGCAGTACTTC.

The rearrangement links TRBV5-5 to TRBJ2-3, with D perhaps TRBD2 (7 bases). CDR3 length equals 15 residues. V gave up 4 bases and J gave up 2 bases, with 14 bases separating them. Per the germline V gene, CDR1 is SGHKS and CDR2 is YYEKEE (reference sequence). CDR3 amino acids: CASSPGRGSTDTQYF. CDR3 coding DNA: TGTGCCAGCAGCCCGGGGAGGGGGTCCACAGATACGCAGTATTTT.

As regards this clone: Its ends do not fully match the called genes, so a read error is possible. The CDR3 region has the DNA TGCGCCAGCAGCCAACTATTTGGAGTTTCTGGAGAGGCCCAGTACTTC. This gives the protein CASSQLFGVSGEAQYF. V is TRBV4-3 and J is TRBJ2-5; D not resolved. Germline V gene sequence: CDR1 LGHNA, CDR2 YSLEER. The CDR3 runs 16 residues.

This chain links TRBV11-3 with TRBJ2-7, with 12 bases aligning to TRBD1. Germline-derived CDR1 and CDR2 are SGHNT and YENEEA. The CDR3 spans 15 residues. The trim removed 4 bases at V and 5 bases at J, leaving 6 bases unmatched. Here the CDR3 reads CASSSSGTGGNEQYF. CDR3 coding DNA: TGTGCCAGCAGCTCGTCCGGGACAGGGGGCAACGAGCAGTACTTC.